The present TCR beta chain was sequenced within a study of blood T cell repertoires in COVID-19. Background on the study: Acute and convalescent COVID-19 specimens originated in the United States, Italy and Spain. T cells, B-cell-depleted T cells, or PBMCs provided the cDNA or gDNA that served as material.

Original processing methods: Nucleated cell counts were estimated from reference gene primer amplification. The assay was immunoSEQ multiplex PCR, and TCRdb's table has in-frame clones only and misses some. The DNA gave D and trimming, while V, J and clone size come from that table. The data show 100,000 to 150,000 clones, with more than 65% seen just once and approximately 2% held by the top ten. CDR3 size: 13 residues. V lost 6 bases and J lost 2; bases outside the gene matches: 3. Germline V gene data show CDR1 as SGHKS and CDR2 as YYEKEE (reference sequence). A single count supports this clone. The J gene is TRBJ2-7, the V gene TRBV5-5; 9 bases align to TRBD1. The receptor's source is a woman in her seventies with acute or convalescent COVID-19. Sequences were obtained from peripheral blood. CDR3 DNA: TGTGCCAGCACCCGGGACAGGGCCTACGAGCAGTACTTC. It specifies CASTRDRAYEQYF.